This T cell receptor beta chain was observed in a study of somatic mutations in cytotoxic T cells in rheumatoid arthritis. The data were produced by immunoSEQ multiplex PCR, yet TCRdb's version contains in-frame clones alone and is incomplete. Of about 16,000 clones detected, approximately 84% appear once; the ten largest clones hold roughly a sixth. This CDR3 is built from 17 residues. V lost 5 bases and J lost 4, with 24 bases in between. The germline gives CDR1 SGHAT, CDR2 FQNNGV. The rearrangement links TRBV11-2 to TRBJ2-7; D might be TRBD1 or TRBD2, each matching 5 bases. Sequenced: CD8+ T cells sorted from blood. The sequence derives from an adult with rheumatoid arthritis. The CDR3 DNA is TGTGCCAGCAGCGTCCGGTGGGACCTACCAGGACAATACGAGCAGTACTTC. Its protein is CASSVRWDLPGQYEQYF.